A selection of T cell receptor beta chains follows, all from one sample in a study of blood T cell repertoires in COVID-19. Sequencing used immunoSEQ multiplex PCR; TCRdb keeps in-frame clones, though not all of them. The table shows about 220,000 clones, with around 84% occurring only once. Sequencing was carried out using peripheral blood. The receptors originated from a man aged 35 to 55 who had recovered from COVID-19. Both conserved end residues are part of each CDR3. The D gene is left open where the match is weak. Clone size is given for some rows only: seen once, a few or many times, or a class if the clone is expanded.

abundance: NA
v_gene: TRBV19
d_gene: NA
j_gene: TRBJ1-1
CDR3aa: CASKKQGTEAFF
CDR3nt: TGTGCCAGTAAGAAACAGGGCACTGAAGCTTTCTTT

abundance: NA
v_gene: TRBV19
d_gene: NA
j_gene: TRBJ1-2
CDR3aa: CATTPSGGPRGYTF
CDR3nt: TGTGCCACTACCCCGTCTGGGGGCCCTCGGGGCTACACCTTC

abundance: NA
v_gene: TRBV28
d_gene: NA
j_gene: TRBJ1-1
CDR3aa: CASRFELGLLMNTEAFF
CDR3nt: TGTGCCAGCAGGTTTGAACTGGGACTGTTGATGAACACTGAAGCTTTCTTT

abundance: NA
v_gene: TRBV6-2/TRBV6-3
d_gene: NA
j_gene: TRBJ2-3
CDR3aa: CASSQSVITDTQYF
CDR3nt: TGTGCCAGCAGTCAAAGCGTCATCACAGATACGCAGTATTTT

abundance: NA
v_gene: TRBV30
d_gene: NA
j_gene: TRBJ1-5
CDR3aa: CAWSARGDQPQHF
CDR3nt: TGTGCCTGGAGTGCACGGGGAGATCAGCCCCAGCATTTT

abundance: NA
v_gene: TRBV15
d_gene: TRBD2
j_gene: TRBJ2-5
CDR3aa: CATHAGGNQETQYF
CDR3nt: TGTGCCACCCACGCGGGAGGGAACCAAGAGACCCAGTACTTC

abundance: NA
v_gene: TRBV5-1
d_gene: NA
j_gene: TRBJ1-2
CDR3aa: CASTQTGRGYGYTF
CDR3nt: TGCGCCAGCACCCAAACCGGCAGGGGTTATGGCTACACCTTC

abundance: NA
v_gene: TRBV11-3
d_gene: NA
j_gene: TRBJ1-1
CDR3aa: CASSSWNTEAFF
CDR3nt: TGTGCCAGCAGCTCTTGGAACACTGAAGCTTTCTTT

abundance: few
v_gene: TRBV7-9
d_gene: NA
j_gene: TRBJ2-7
CDR3aa: CASSSTAGWDEQYF
CDR3nt: TGTGCCAGCAGCTCAACGGCGGGATGGGACGAGCAGTACTTC

abundance: NA
v_gene: TRBV7-9
d_gene: TRBD1
j_gene: TRBJ2-5
CDR3aa: CASSLAPTGGATQYF
CDR3nt: TGTGCCAGCAGCTTAGCTCCGACAGGGGGTGCGACCCAGTACTTC

abundance: NA
v_gene: TRBV7-2
d_gene: NA
j_gene: TRBJ1-2
CDR3aa: CASSLAGSWVNYGYTF
CDR3nt: TGTGCCAGCAGCTTAGCCGGGTCTTGGGTTAACTATGGCTACACCTTC

abundance: NA
v_gene: TRBV4-1
d_gene: TRBD1
j_gene: TRBJ2-3
CDR3aa: CASSQEGDRYTDTQYF
CDR3nt: TGCGCCAGCAGCCAAGAGGGGGACAGATACACAGATACGCAGTATTTT

abundance: NA
v_gene: TRBV27
d_gene: TRBD1
j_gene: TRBJ2-7
CDR3aa: CASSPRTGTGPPYEQYF
CDR3nt: TGTGCCAGCAGTCCCAGAACCGGGACAGGTCCGCCCTACGAGCAGTACTTC

abundance: NA
v_gene: TRBV5-4
d_gene: TRBD2
j_gene: TRBJ2-4
CDR3aa: CASSLGSGRGHIQYF
CDR3nt: TGTGCCAGCAGCTTGGGTAGCGGGAGAGGTCACATTCAGTACTTC

abundance: NA
v_gene: TRBV6-5
d_gene: TRBD1
j_gene: TRBJ1-1
CDR3aa: CASSYAQGGTEAFF
CDR3nt: TGTGCCAGCAGTTACGCTCAGGGGGGCACTGAAGCTTTCTTT

abundance: few
v_gene: TRBV3-1/TRBV3-2
d_gene: NA
j_gene: TRBJ2-3
CDR3aa: CASSQNSNTDTQYF
CDR3nt: TGTGCCAGCAGCCAAAATAGTAACACAGATACGCAGTATTTT

abundance: NA
v_gene: TRBV3-1/TRBV3-2
d_gene: TRBD1
j_gene: TRBJ2-7
CDR3aa: CASSLTGGGGGSYEQYF
CDR3nt: TGTGCCAGCAGCCTCACAGGGGGCGGCGGGGGATCCTACGAGCAGTACTTC

abundance: NA
v_gene: TRBV5-5
d_gene: TRBD1
j_gene: TRBJ2-7
CDR3aa: CASSLYRDSTYEQYF
CDR3nt: TGTGCCAGCAGCCTTTACCGGGACAGTACCTACGAGCAGTACTTC